The next 30 T cell receptor beta chains were all read from a single sample in a study of shared clonotypes between healthy human individuals. The repertoire was sequenced with immunoSEQ multiplex PCR; TCRdb's copy has only in-frame clones and lacks some. The sample includes more than 900,000 clones, 70% to 80% seen only once; the top ten take 0.5% to 0.65%. The sample taken for sequencing was memory CD4+ T cells from PBMCs. Subset specified: CD45RA-negative fraction. All receptors come from a man between 18 and 35 years old in good health. Some clones in this sample may be carry-over from other donors' samples.

The J gene is TRBJ2-3, the V gene TRBV28; the D is unclear. The CDR3 length is 12 residues. With 8 bases removed from V and 6 bases from J, the gap between germline ends came to 12 bases. The germline V gene encodes CDR1 MDHEN and CDR2 SYDVKM. The CDR3 loop reads CASVDPGDTQYF. The CDR3 DNA follows: TGTGCCAGCGTTGACCCCGGGGATACGCAGTATTTT.

This clone was counted a few times. This sequence joins TRBV18 and TRBJ2-7, with TRBD2 as a possible D gene (6 bases). CDR3 length equals 15 residues. V lost 2 bases to trimming and J lost 0 bases, with 11 bases between them. Per germline, CDR1 KGHSH and CDR2 LQKENI. The CDR3 spells CASSPLGGSSYEQYF. The CDR3 region has the DNA TGTGCCAGCTCACCATTGGGGGGAAGCTCCTACGAGCAGTACTTC.

The chain is built from TRBV11-2 and TRBJ1-2; weak D call: TRBD1 (5 bases). V lost 4 bases to trimming and J lost 4 bases, with 10 bases between them. From germline, CDR1 is SGHAT and CDR2 FQNNGV. CDR3 length: 13 amino acids. The CDR3 region is CASSSGGGYGYTF. DNA of the CDR3: TGTGCCAGCAGCTCCGGGGGGGGCTATGGCTACACCTTC. Looking up the rest from reference TRBV11-2 and TRBJ1-2 gives the full variable domain: EAGVAQSPRYKIIEKRQSVAFWCNPISGHATLYWYQQILGQGPKLLIQFQNNGVVDDSQLPKDRFSAERLKGVDSTLKIQPAKLEDSAVYLCASSSGGGYGYTFGSGTRLTVV.

The V and J genes are TRBV7-2 and TRBJ2-3; no definite D call. The CDR3 runs 12 residues. The V gene's germline CDR1 is SGHTA and CDR2 FQGNSA. V gave up 4 bases and J gave up 4 bases, with 6 bases separating them. CDR3 residues: CASSWVADTQYF. DNA for the CDR3: TGTGCCAGCAGCTGGGTCGCAGATACGCAGTATTTT.

V gene TRBV11-3 combines with J gene TRBJ2-5; 7 nucleotides match TRBD1. The CDR3 consists of 15 residues. In germline, CDR1 is SGHNT, CDR2 YENEEA. J gave up 1 base and V 2 bases, and 4 bases lay outside the gene matches. DNA for the CDR3: TGTGCCAGCAGCTTACAGGGACAGCCCCAAGAGACCCAGTACTTC. Protein: CASSLQGQPQETQYF.

Concerning this clone: Other DNA sequences in the same sample also yield this CDR3. The gene calls are TRBV9 and TRBJ2-5; TRBD1 matches at 7 bases. With V trimmed by 2 bases and J by 1 base, 2 bases remained unmatched. The length of the CDR3 is 14 residues. Germline-derived CDR1 and CDR2 are SGDLS and YYNGEE. The CDR3 is CASSVGTVQETQYF. The CDR3 DNA sequence: TGTGCCAGCAGCGTGGGGACAGTCCAAGAGACCCAGTACTTC.

The chain couples TRBV6-1 to TRBJ1-2; D might be TRBD1 (6 bases). The germline gives CDR1 MNHNS, CDR2 SASEGT. Trimming cost V 2 bases and J 5 bases, with 9 bases left between them. The CDR3 is made up of 13 amino acids. Here the CDR3 DNA reads TGTGCCAGCAGTGAAAGGACAGTTTATGGCTACACCTTC. Translating gives CASSERTVYGYTF.

The J gene is TRBJ2-1, the V gene TRBV6-1; no reliable D call. The germline CDR1 and CDR2 sequences are MNHNS and SASEGT. The CDR3 sequence is 14 residues long. V was cut by 7 bases and J by 8 bases, with 18 bases left in between. In DNA, the CDR3 is TGTGCCAGCATCGGGTGGGCGAATGGCTATGAGCAGTTCTTC. This encodes CASIGWANGYEQFF.

This clone has a handful of counts. Given a much more abundant clone one base away, this may be a read error. The CDR3 nucleotides are TGTGCCAGCAGCTTGACAGGGGCCACTGAAGCTTTCTTT. Its translation: CASSLTGATEAFF. V and J are TRBV7-2 and TRBJ1-1; 8 bases fit TRBD1. The CDR3 length is 13 residues. The V segment lost 3 bases and the J segment 4 bases; nucleotides outside the gene matches: 1. Per germline, CDR1 SGHTA and CDR2 FQGNSA. Full variable domain (missing parts from reference TRBV7-2 and TRBJ1-1): GAGVSQSPSNKVTEKGKDVELRCDPISGHTALYWYRQSLGQGLEFLIYFQGNSAPDKSGLPSDRFSAERTGGSVSTLTIQRTQQEDSAVYLCASSLTGATEAFFGQGTRLTVV.

This chain uses TRBV5-4 with TRBJ2-4; D possibly corresponds to TRBD1 (5 bases). This CDR3 region has 15 residues. The germline V gene encodes CDR1 SGHNT and CDR2 YYREEE (reference sequence). Trimming removed 0 bases at V and 0 bases at J, with 7 bases between. The CDR3 DNA follows: TGTGCCAGCAGCTTGGCCCAGGGAGCCAAAAACATTCAGTACTTC. Its translation is CASSLAQGAKNIQYF.

A word on this clone: This same CDR3 is encoded by further DNA sequences in the sample. This chain uses TRBV7-9 with TRBJ2-6, with D unclear. CDR3 length: 13 residues. Germline lookup yields CDR1 SEHNR and CDR2 FQNEAQ (reference sequence). Trimming left V 8 bases short and J 0 bases short, with 5 bases between. The CDR3 region is CASRSSGANVLTF. The CDR3 region has the DNA TGTGCCAGCCGAAGCTCTGGGGCCAACGTCCTGACTTTC.

The genes are TRBV28 and TRBJ1-1, with D maybe TRBD1 (5 bases). V was trimmed by 2 bases and J by 1 base, leaving 8 bases between them. CDR3 length equals 14 residues. The germline gives CDR1 MDHEN, CDR2 SYDVKM. The CDR3 sequence: CASSLQGWNTEAFF. The DNA for the CDR3 is TGTGCCAGCAGTTTACAGGGTTGGAACACTGAAGCTTTCTTT.

V gene TRBV28 combines with J gene TRBJ2-5; the D is unclear. This CDR3 is 15 amino acids long. Per the germline V gene, CDR1 is MDHEN and CDR2 is SYDVKM. Deletions cut 3 bases from V and 5 bases from J, with 16 bases between. CDR3 sequence: CASSFRETKMETQYF. The CDR3 coding sequence is TGTGCCAGCAGTTTCCGAGAGACCAAGATGGAGACCCAGTACTTC.

CDR3 bases: TGTGCCAGCAGTTTAGGCGGGCTTACTGGAAACACCATATATTTT. Protein sequence: CASSLGGLTGNTIYF. The chain employs TRBV28 and TRBJ1-3; D not certain. CDR3 length equals 15 residues. V gave up 2 bases and J gave up 2 bases, with 10 bases separating them. Germline V gives CDR1 MDHEN, CDR2 SYDVKM.

The chain has TRBV6-5 and TRBJ1-5; D remains unclear. CDR3 length equals 13 residues. With 0 bases removed from V and 5 bases from J, the gap between germline ends came to 5 bases. The germline V gene has CDR1 MNHEY and CDR2 SVGAGI. Here the CDR3 reads CASSYSKDQPQHF. CDR3 DNA: TGTGCCAGCAGTTACTCGAAGGATCAGCCCCAGCATTTT.

V is TRBV18 and J is TRBJ2-1; D may be TRBD1 or TRBD2 (5 bases each). CDR1 is KGHSH and CDR2 is LQKENI in the germline V gene. The CDR3 covers 11 residues. Trimming removed 5 bases at V and 9 bases at J, with 8 bases between. This CDR3 reads CASSKGTEQFF. The CDR3 coding sequence is TGTGCCAGCTCAAAAGGGACTGAGCAGTTCTTC.

The chain is built from TRBV7-9 and TRBJ1-1, with D uncertain. The CDR3 consists of 14 residues. Trimming took off 7 bases at V and 5 bases at J, with 17 bases between the two ends. Looked up from germline, CDR1 is SEHNR and CDR2 is FQNEAQ (reference sequence). CDR3 in amino acids: CASTSFEVLTEAFF. As DNA, the CDR3 is TGTGCCAGCACGTCTTTTGAGGTCTTGACTGAAGCTTTCTTT.

Notes on this clone: Other DNA variants within this sample encode the same CDR3. The V and J genes are TRBV2 and TRBJ1-5, with 8 bases lining up with TRBD1. After removal of 5 bases from V and 2 bases from J, the junction contained 2 bases not matched to a gene. The CDR3 is 14 amino acids. Germline lookup yields CDR1 SNHLY and CDR2 FYNNEI. CDR3 loop: CASSLTGGNQPQHF. CDR3 DNA sequence: TGTGCCAGCAGTTTGACAGGGGGCAATCAGCCCCAGCATTTT.

This clone was observed once. CDR3 DNA sequence: TGTGCCAGCACCGAAGGAGGATTGGGGGGGTATGGCTACACCTTC. It specifies CASTEGGLGGYGYTF. The J gene is TRBJ1-2, the V gene TRBV6-5; possible D gene TRBD1, 5 bases. The CDR3 sequence is 15 residues long. Germline assignment: CDR1 MNHEY and CDR2 SVGAGI. The V and J ends lost 7 bases and 5 bases respectively, with 20 bases between them.

CDR3 amino acids: CASSSTGGNTIYF. The CDR3 DNA reads TGTGCCAGCAGCTCCACCGGCGGAAACACCATATATTTT. The rearrangement joins TRBV11-3 to TRBJ1-3; no reliable D call. The germline V gene has CDR1 SGHNT and CDR2 YENEEA. The CDR3 sequence is 13 residues long. The V gene lost 4 bases and the J gene lost 4 bases, with 8 bases spanning the gap.

The J gene is TRBJ2-1, the V gene TRBV11-2; 7 nucleotides align to TRBD1. With 1 base clipped from V and 9 bases from J, the junction kept 9 bases outside the gene matches. The CDR3 has 15 residues. Germline assignment: CDR1 SGHAT and CDR2 FQNNGV. This chain's CDR3 is CASSLVGGYRGEQFF. Written as DNA, the CDR3 is TGTGCCAGCAGCTTAGTAGGGGGCTATAGGGGTGAGCAGTTCTTC.

As regards this clone: Other DNA sequences in the sample encode the same CDR3. The CDR3 region has the DNA TGTGCCAGCAGCTTCACGGGTTACAATGAGCAGTTCTTC. This sequence encodes CASSFTGYNEQFF. The rearrangement uses TRBV5-4 and TRBJ2-1, with D unresolved. This CDR3 is built from 13 residues. Germline V gene lookup returns CDR1 SGHNT and CDR2 YYREEE (reference sequence). V was pared by 2 bases and J by 4 bases, with 7 bases between.

V gene TRBV7-2 combines with J gene TRBJ1-4; D not resolved. This CDR3 is 14 amino acids long. Germline loops: CDR1 SGHTA, CDR2 FQGNSA. Trimming took off 4 bases at V and 7 bases at J, with 13 bases between the two ends. The CDR3 sequence is CASSSSSEGEKLFF. For the CDR3, the DNA is TGTGCCAGCAGCTCGTCGTCGGAGGGTGAAAAACTGTTTTTT. The whole variable domain, filled in from reference TRBV7-2 and TRBJ1-4, reads GAGVSQSPSNKVTEKGKDVELRCDPISGHTALYWYRQSLGQGLEFLIYFQGNSAPDKSGLPSDRFSAERTGGSVSTLTIQRTQQEDSAVYLCASSSSSEGEKLFFGSGTQLSVL.

This clone was recorded a few times. The chain carries TRBV9 and TRBJ1-3; the match to TRBD1 covers 7 bases. Germline V lookup: CDR1 SGDLS, CDR2 YYNGEE. The V segment lost 3 bases and the J segment 4 bases; nucleotides outside the gene matches: 13. This CDR3 is built from 17 residues. The CDR3 reads CASSASQGRIIGNTIYF. CDR3 DNA sequence: TGTGCCAGCAGCGCGTCACAGGGGCGTATTATCGGAAACACCATATATTTT.

The chain employs TRBV7-3 and TRBJ2-3, with TRBD2 as a possible D gene (6 bases). CDR1 is SGHTA, CDR2 FQGTGA, per germline. CDR3 length equals 15 residues. Deletions cut 5 bases from V and 3 bases from J, with 15 bases between. This chain's CDR3 is CASSPAGSGTDTQYF. CDR3 nucleotides: TGTGCCAGCAGCCCAGCCGGGAGCGGAACAGATACGCAGTATTTT.

V is TRBV19 and J is TRBJ2-4, with 13 bases identical to TRBD2. The germline V gene has CDR1 LNHDA and CDR2 SQIVND (reference sequence). The J segment lost 0 bases and the V segment lost 2 bases, leaving 7 bases of the junction unmatched. This CDR3 is 19 amino acids long. In DNA, the CDR3 is TGTGCCAGTAGTATACTACCCGGGACTAGCGGGAAAGCCAAAAACATTCAGTACTTC. Its translation is CASSILPGTSGKAKNIQYF.

This clone was found a few times. Other nucleotide sequences in the sample specify the same CDR3. The rearrangement links TRBV2 to TRBJ2-3; D is ambiguous. The CDR3 runs to 13 residues. Germline V gene lookup returns CDR1 SNHLY and CDR2 FYNNEI. V lost 6 bases and J lost 2, with 9 bases in between. The CDR3, as DNA: TGTGCCAGCAGGGGTGCTAACACAGATACGCAGTATTTT. It translates to CASRGANTDTQYF. The whole variable domain, filled in from reference TRBV2 and TRBJ2-3, reads EPEVTQTPSHQVTQMGQEVILRCVPISNHLYFYWYRQILGQKVEFLVSFYNNEISEKSEIFDDQFSVERPDGSNFTLKIRSTKLEDSAMYFCASRGANTDTQYFGPGTRLTVL.

This clone was seen only a few times. The chain uses TRBV28 and TRBJ1-2; 8 bases agree with TRBD1. Germline CDR1 MDHEN, CDR2 SYDVKM. V trimming: 1 base; J trimming: 6 bases; junction bases outside the gene matches: 7. The CDR3 is 15 amino acids. CDR3 in amino acids: CASSLFGLTGDGYTF. Written as DNA, the CDR3 is TGTGCCAGCAGTTTATTTGGGTTGACAGGGGATGGCTACACCTTC.

This clone turned up a few times. V and J are TRBV2 and TRBJ2-1; no definite D call. V gave up 5 bases and J gave up 7 bases, with 12 bases separating them. The CDR3 sequence is 13 residues long. CDR1 is SNHLY, CDR2 FYNNEI, per germline. The CDR3 reads CASSLQTRNEQFF. CDR3 DNA sequence: TGTGCCAGCAGTTTACAAACGAGGAATGAGCAGTTCTTC.

The CDR3 spells CASSSTTLETQYF. The CDR3 DNA reads as TGTGCCAGCAGCTCAACTACTTTGGAGACCCAGTACTTC. The chain employs TRBV7-6 and TRBJ2-5; D ambiguous. The germline V and J ends were trimmed by 4 bases and 5 bases, with 11 bases remaining between them. Germline V CDR1 and CDR2: SGHVS, FNYEAQ. The CDR3 covers 13 residues.